This T cell receptor beta chain was obtained from a study of CD4 and CD8 cells across lung adenocarcinoma regions. The patients had localized lung adenocarcinoma, a non-small cell subtype. TCRdb processed the PCR reads anew with MiXCR; each CDR3 protein has one entry. Seen here are 20,000 or so distinct CDR3 sequences, approximately 50% observed once, and the top ten hold 30% to 40%. CDR1 SGHTA and CDR2 FQGNSA come from the germline V gene. The CDR3 runs to 17 residues. J was trimmed by 0 bases and V by 5 bases; bases with no gene match: 7. The specimen sequenced was CD8+ T cells from the margin of a lung tumor. The chain links TRBV7-2 to TRBJ2-6; 7 positions agree with TRBD1. The receptor was isolated from a male donor with lung adenocarcinoma. The CD4 and CD8 labels of this study may be unreliable. CDR3 residues: CASSRRTGLSGANVLTF. The CDR3 nucleotides are TGTGCCAGCAGCCGGCGGACAGGCCTCTCTGGGGCCAACGTCCTGACTTTC.